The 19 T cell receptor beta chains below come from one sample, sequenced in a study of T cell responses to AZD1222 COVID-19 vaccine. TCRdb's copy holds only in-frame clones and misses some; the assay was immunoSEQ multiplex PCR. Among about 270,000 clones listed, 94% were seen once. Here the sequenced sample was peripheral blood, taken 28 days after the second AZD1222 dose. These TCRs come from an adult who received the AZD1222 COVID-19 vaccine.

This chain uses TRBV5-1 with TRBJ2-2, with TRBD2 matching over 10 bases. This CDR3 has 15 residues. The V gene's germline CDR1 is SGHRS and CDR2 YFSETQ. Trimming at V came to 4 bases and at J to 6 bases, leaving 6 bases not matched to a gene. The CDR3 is CASSRIAGGPGELFF. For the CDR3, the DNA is TGCGCCAGCAGCCGGATAGCGGGGGGCCCCGGGGAGCTGTTTTTT.

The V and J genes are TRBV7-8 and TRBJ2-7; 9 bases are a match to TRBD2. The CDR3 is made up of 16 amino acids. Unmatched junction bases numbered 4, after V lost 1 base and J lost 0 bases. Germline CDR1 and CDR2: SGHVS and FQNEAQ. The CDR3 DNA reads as TGTGCCAGCAGCTTAGTAGGGACTAGCAGCTCCTACGAGCAGTACTTC. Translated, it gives CASSLVGTSSSYEQYF.

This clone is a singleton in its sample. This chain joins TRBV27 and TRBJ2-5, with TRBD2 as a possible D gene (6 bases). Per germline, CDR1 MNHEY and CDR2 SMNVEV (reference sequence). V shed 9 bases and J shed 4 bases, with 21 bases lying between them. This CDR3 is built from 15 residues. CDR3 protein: CASRTGTPRGETQYF. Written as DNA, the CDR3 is TGTGCCAGTCGTACGGGGACTCCCCGGGGAGAGACCCAGTACTTC.

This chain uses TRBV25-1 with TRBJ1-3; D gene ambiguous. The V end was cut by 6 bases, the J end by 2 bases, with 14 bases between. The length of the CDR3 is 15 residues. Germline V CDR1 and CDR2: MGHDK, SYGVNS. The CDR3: CASRLWQTAGNTIYF. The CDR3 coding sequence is TGTGCCAGCAGGCTGTGGCAAACGGCTGGAAACACCATATATTTT.

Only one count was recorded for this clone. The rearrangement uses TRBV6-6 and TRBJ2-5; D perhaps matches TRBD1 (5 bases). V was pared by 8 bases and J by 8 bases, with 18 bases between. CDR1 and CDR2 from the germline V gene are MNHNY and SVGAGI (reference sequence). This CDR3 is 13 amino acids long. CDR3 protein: CASEHRQDRTQYF. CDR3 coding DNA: TGTGCCAGCGAGCACAGGCAAGATCGAACCCAGTACTTC.

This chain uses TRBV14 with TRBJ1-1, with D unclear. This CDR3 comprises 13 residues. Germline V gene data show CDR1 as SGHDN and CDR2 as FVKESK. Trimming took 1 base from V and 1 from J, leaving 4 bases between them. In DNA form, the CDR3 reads TGTGCCAGCAGCCAAGGAGCGAACACTGAAGCTTTCTTT. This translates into CASSQGANTEAFF.

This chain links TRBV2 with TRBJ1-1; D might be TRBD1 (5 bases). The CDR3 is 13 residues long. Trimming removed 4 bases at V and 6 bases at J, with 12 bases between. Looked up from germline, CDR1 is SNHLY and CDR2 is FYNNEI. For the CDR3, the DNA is TGTGCCAGCAGTGTGGGGGGGTTGCCTGAAGCTTTCTTT. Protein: CASSVGGLPEAFF.

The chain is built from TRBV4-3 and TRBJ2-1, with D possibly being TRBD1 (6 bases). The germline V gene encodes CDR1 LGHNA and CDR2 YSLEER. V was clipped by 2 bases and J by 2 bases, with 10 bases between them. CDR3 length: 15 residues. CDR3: CASSQSDRAYNEQFF. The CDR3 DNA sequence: TGCGCCAGCAGCCAATCGGACAGAGCCTACAATGAGCAGTTCTTC.

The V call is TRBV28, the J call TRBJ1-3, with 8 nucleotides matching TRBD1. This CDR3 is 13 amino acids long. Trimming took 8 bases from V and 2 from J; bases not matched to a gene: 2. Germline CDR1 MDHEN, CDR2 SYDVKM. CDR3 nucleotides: TGTGCCAGCGCCAGGGGGCCTGGAAACACCATATATTTT. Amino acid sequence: CASARGPGNTIYF. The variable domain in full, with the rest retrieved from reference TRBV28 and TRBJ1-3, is DVKVTQSSRYLVKRTGEKVFLECVQDMDHENMFWYRQDPGLGLRLIYFSYDVKMKEKGDIPEGYSVSREKKERFSLILESASTNQTSMYLCASARGPGNTIYFGEGSWLTVV.

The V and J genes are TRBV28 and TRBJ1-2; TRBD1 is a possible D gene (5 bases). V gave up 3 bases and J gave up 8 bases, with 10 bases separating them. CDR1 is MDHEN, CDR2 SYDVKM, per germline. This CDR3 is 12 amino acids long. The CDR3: CASSLGRDGYTF. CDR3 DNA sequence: TGTGCCAGCAGTTTGGGGAGGGACGGCTACACCTTC.

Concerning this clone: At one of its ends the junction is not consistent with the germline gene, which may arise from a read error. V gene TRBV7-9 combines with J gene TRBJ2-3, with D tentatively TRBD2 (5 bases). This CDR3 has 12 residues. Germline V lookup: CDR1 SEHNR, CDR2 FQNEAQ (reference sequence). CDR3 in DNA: TGTGCCAGCAGCTCCCCACCGGGATCCGGGGATTTT. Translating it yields CASSSPPGSGDF.

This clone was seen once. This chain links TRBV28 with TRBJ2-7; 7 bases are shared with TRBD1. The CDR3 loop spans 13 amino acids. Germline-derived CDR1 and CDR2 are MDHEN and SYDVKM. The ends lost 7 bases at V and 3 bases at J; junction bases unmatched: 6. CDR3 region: CASIRQGIYEQYF. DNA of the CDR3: TGTGCCAGCATAAGACAGGGCATCTACGAGCAGTACTTC.

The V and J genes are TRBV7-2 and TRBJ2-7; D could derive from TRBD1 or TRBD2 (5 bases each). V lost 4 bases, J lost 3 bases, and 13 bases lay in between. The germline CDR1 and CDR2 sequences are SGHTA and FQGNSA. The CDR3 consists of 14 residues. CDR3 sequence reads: CASSSPGTIYEQYF. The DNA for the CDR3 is TGTGCCAGCAGCTCTCCTGGGACCATCTACGAGCAGTACTTC.

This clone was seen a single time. CDR3 sequence (DNA): TGTGCCAGCAGCCAAGGTGGCCAGGTTCCGGACAATGAGCAGTTCTTC. The encoded protein is CASSQGGQVPDNEQFF. This rearrangement joins TRBV3-1 (or the pseudogene TRBV3-2) to TRBJ2-1; D unresolved. V lost 1 base to trimming and J lost 5 bases, with 15 bases between them. Germline V gives CDR1 LGHDT, CDR2 YNNKEL (reference sequence). This CDR3 region has 16 residues.

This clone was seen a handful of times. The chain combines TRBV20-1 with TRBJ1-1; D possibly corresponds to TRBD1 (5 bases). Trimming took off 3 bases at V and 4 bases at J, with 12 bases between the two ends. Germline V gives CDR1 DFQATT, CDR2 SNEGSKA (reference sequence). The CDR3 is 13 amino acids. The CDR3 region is CSASRGEGTEAFF. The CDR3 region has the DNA TGCAGTGCTAGTAGGGGAGAAGGCACTGAAGCTTTCTTT.

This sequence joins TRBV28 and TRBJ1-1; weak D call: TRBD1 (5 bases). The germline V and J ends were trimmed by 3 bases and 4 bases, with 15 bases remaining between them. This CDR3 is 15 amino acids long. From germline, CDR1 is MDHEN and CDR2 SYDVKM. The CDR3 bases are TGTGCCAGCAGTTTTAATAAGGGTAGGGGCACTGAAGCTTTCTTT. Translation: CASSFNKGRGTEAFF.

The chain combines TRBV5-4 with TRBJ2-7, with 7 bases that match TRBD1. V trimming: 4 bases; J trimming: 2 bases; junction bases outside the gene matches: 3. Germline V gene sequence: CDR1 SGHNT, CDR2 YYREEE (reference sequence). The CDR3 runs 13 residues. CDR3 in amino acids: CASSQDRAYEQYF. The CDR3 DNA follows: TGTGCCAGCAGCCAAGACAGGGCCTACGAGCAGTACTTC.

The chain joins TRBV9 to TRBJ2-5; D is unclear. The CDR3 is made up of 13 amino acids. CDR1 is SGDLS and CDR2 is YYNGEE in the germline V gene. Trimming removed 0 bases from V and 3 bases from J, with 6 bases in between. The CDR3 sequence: CASSVEPEETQYF. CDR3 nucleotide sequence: TGTGCCAGCAGCGTAGAGCCCGAAGAGACCCAGTACTTC.

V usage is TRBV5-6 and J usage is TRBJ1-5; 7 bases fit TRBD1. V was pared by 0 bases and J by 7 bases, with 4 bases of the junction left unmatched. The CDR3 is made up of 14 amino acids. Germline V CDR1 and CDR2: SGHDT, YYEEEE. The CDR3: CASSLGQGQQPQHF. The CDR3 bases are TGTGCCAGCAGCTTGGGACAGGGACAACAGCCCCAGCATTTT.